These T cell receptor beta chains were read from a single sample in a study of control samples from healthy donors and cancer patients. Sequencing used immunoSEQ multiplex PCR; TCRdb keeps in-frame clones, though not all of them. Of over 80,000 clones listed, 75% to 95% are singletons. The sample taken for sequencing was blood. Source of these receptors: a man aged 25-45 years in good health. The CDR3 runs from the conserved cysteine through the conserved F or W. The D gene is left open where the match is weak. Clone size is stated in some rows and not others, as once, few, many or a class when expanded.

>-|TRBD2|TRBJ2-1|TRBV7-3
CASSPIAGGSYNEQFF
TGTGCCAGCAGCCCCATAGCGGGGGGCTCCTACAATGAGCAGTTCTTC
>few|TRBD1|TRBJ1-2|TRBV27
CASSFLQGSDGYTF
TGTGCCAGCAGTTTTTTACAGGGGTCCGATGGCTACACCTTC
>once|TRBD1|TRBJ2-3|TRBV10-3
CAISESDRGTDTQYF
TGTGCCATCAGTGAGTCAGACAGGGGTACAGATACGCAGTATTTT
>-|-|TRBJ2-3|TRBV9
CASSGDFPTDTQYF
TGTGCCAGCAGCGGGGACTTTCCCACAGATACGCAGTATTTT
>-|TRBD2|TRBJ2-3|TRBV27
CASSSFRLAGGRGTDTQYF
TGTGCCAGCAGTTCCTTCAGGCTAGCGGGGGGGCGGGGCACAGATACGCAGTATTTT
>-|TRBD1|TRBJ2-3|TRBV19
CASSPRTGLDTDTQYF
TGTGCCAGTAGTCCCCGGACAGGTCTAGACACAGATACGCAGTATTTT
>-|TRBD2|TRBJ2-5|TRBV4-1
CASSFRIAGVETQYF
TGCGCCAGCAGCTTCCGGATTGCGGGAGTTGAGACCCAGTACTTC
>-|TRBD1|TRBJ1-2|TRBV11-2
CASSRDRDYGYTF
TGTGCCAGCAGCCGGGACAGGGACTATGGCTACACCTTC
>-|-|TRBJ1-5|TRBV27
CASSPLPLGQPQHF
TGTGCCAGCAGTCCCTTGCCTCTGGGTCAGCCCCAGCATTTT
>-|TRBD1|TRBJ1-5|TRBV12-5
CASGSTSQGYSNQPQHF
TGTGCTAGTGGTTCTACGTCACAGGGGTATAGCAATCAGCCCCAGCATTTT
>-|-|TRBJ2-2|TRBV12-3/TRBV12-4
CASSLKAGELFF
TGTGCCAGCAGTTTAAAAGCCGGGGAGCTGTTTTTT
>once|TRBD2|TRBJ2-5|TRBV14
CASSQLTSGNSETQYF
TGTGCCAGCAGCCAACTGACTAGCGGGAACTCGGAGACCCAGTACTTC
>-|-|TRBJ1-3|TRBV7-8
CASSSDIWGGNTIYF
TGTGCCAGCAGCTCCGATATCTGGGGGGGGAACACCATATATTTT
>-|-|TRBJ1-2|TRBV5-1
CASSLERGKGGYTF
TGCGCCAGCAGCTTGGAACGGGGGAAGGGTGGCTACACCTTC
>-|-|TRBJ2-7|TRBV3-1/TRBV3-2
CASSQAGTIVGYEQYF
TGTGCCAGCAGCCAAGCCGGGACCATAGTCGGCTACGAGCAGTACTTC
>-|TRBD1|TRBJ2-7|TRBV24-1
CATDSGTVFSYEQYF
TGTGCCACAGACTCCGGGACAGTGTTTTCCTACGAGCAGTACTTC
>once|-|TRBJ1-4|TRBV4-3
CASSQSTATNEKLFF
TGCGCCAGCAGCCAGTCGACAGCAACTAATGAAAAACTGTTTTTT
>once|-|TRBJ2-3|TRBV14
CASSLFGAATDTQYF
TGTGCCAGCAGCCTATTCGGGGCAGCGACAGATACGCAGTATTTT
>-|TRBD1|TRBJ2-7|TRBV6-5
CASTTGQASYEQYF
TGTGCCAGCACTACCGGACAGGCCTCCTACGAGCAGTACTTC
>-|-|TRBJ2-6|TRBV4-1
CASSQGAGSKHSGANVLTF
TGCGCCAGCAGCCAAGGTGCAGGATCCAAACACTCTGGGGCCAACGTCCTGACTTTC
>-|TRBD1|TRBJ1-2|TRBV6-5
CASSYEGAYGYTF
TGTGCCAGCAGTTACGAGGGGGCCTATGGCTACACCTTC
>-|-|TRBJ1-1|TRBV7-2
CASSPGLRGMETEAFF
TGTGCCAGCAGCCCGGGGCTGCGGGGGATGGAAACTGAAGCTTTCTTT
>-|-|TRBJ2-1|TRBV27
CASSLFGLYNEQFF
TGTGCCAGCAGTTTATTCGGCTTATACAATGAGCAGTTCTTC
>-|-|TRBJ2-1|TRBV20-1
CSASGYKQFF
TGCAGTGCTAGCGGATATAAGCAGTTCTTC
>-|-|TRBJ2-7|TRBV11-2
CASTLSSHEQYF
TGTGCCAGCACCCTCAGTTCTCACGAGCAGTACTTC
>-|TRBD1|TRBJ1-1|TRBV28
CASSLEPWEGATEAFF
TGTGCCAGCAGTTTAGAACCCTGGGAGGGGGCCACTGAAGCTTTCTTT
>-|-|TRBJ1-5|TRBV4-2
CASSQGINTRDLSNQPQHF
TGTGCCAGCAGCCAAGGAATTAATACCCGGGACCTTAGCAATCAGCCCCAGCATTTT
>-|-|TRBJ2-2|TRBV27
CASSSDRRWDTGELFF
TGTGCCAGCAGTTCCGACAGGAGATGGGACACCGGGGAGCTGTTTTTT
>-|-|TRBJ1-2|TRBV6-4
CASSDEAGDNYGYTF
TGTGCCAGCAGTGACGAGGCAGGGGATAACTATGGCTACACCTTC
>-|TRBD2|TRBJ2-3|TRBV4-3
CASSALAGGPDTQYF
TGCGCCAGCAGCGCACTAGCGGGGGGTCCAGATACGCAGTATTTT
>-|-|TRBJ1-2|TRBV6-2/TRBV6-3
CASSYSIVTERNYGYTF
TGTGCCAGCAGTTACTCGATTGTTACAGAGAGAAACTATGGCTACACCTTC
>-|TRBD2|TRBJ2-1|TRBV29-1
CSVEDPLAGGTYNEQFF
TGCAGCGTTGAAGACCCTCTAGCGGGAGGGACCTACAATGAGCAGTTCTTC